This T cell receptor beta chain came from a study of cytomegalovirus exposure and HLA in healthy donors. Primers for the PCR totalled 60 Vbeta and 13 Jbeta. Assay: immunoSEQ multiplex PCR; the TCRdb copy retains only in-frame clones and omits some. The table lists 55,000 to 75,000 clones. Comment on this clone: One end of the junction does not line up with germline, which may come from a read error. Other nucleotide sequences in the sample specify the same CDR3.

Sequenced: PBMCs. The TCR sequence derives from a male donor in good health and CMV-seronegative.

CDR3 protein: CASSLLSRGPNSPLHF. The DNA of the CDR3 is TGTGCCAGCAGTTTATTGTCCAGGGGGCCTAATTCACCCCTACACTTT. The V gene is TRBV27, the J gene TRBJ1-6; 8 bases are a match to TRBD1. CDR3 size: 16 residues. Germline values: CDR1 MNHEY, CDR2 SMNVEV (reference sequence).